These 6 T cell receptor beta chains were all obtained from the same sample, sequenced in a study of human T cells and chemical hapten exposure. The time point denotes: patch test 2, 6 weeks after DPC sensitization. Sample treatment: therapeutic diphenylcyclopropenone sensitization with weekly scalp DPC. Each CDR3 protein gets one entry after TCRdb re-called the RACE reads with MiXCR. Here the sample spans roughly 54,000 distinct CDR3 sequences, around 9.5% being singletons. Here the sequenced sample was whole blood, taken in connection with sensitization to the hapten diphenylcyclopropenone (DPC). These receptors all stem from a woman in her fifties or sixties with alopecia areata. Some clones in this sample may be carry-over from other donors' samples.

Only a few counts were recorded for this clonotype. The V call is TRBV6-2 or TRBV6-3, the J call TRBJ2-1, with D possibly called TRBD1 or TRBD2 (6 bases each). The ends were cut back, 8 bases at V and 4 bases at J, with 15 bases in the middle. There are 14 residues in the CDR3. Germline V gene sequence: CDR1 MNHEY, CDR2 SVGEGT. CDR3 coding DNA: TGTGCCAGCCGGGGGCAGGGGCTTTACAATGAGCAGTTCTTC. It encodes CASRGQGLYNEQFF.

This clonotype was observed many times. The genes are TRBV4-2 and TRBJ1-1; 8 positions agree with TRBD1. The CDR3 is made up of 15 amino acids. CDR1 is LGHNA and CDR2 is YNFKEQ in the germline V gene. V trimming: 3 bases; J trimming: 5 bases; junction bases outside the gene matches: 8. This CDR3 reads CASSHAGQAITEAFF. The CDR3 coding sequence is TGTGCCAGCAGCCACGCGGGACAGGCGATAACTGAAGCTTTCTTT.

This clonotype was recorded a few times. The chain carries TRBV18 and TRBJ1-2, with TRBD1 identical over 7 bases. This CDR3 is built from 13 residues. V lost 8 bases to trimming and J lost 2 bases; unmatched junction nucleotides: 5. The germline V gene has CDR1 KGHSH and CDR2 LQKENI. DNA for the CDR3: TGTGCCAGCATTGAGGGGGCAAACTATGGCTACACCTTC. Protein sequence: CASIEGANYGYTF.

The table lists this clonotype with many counts. The rearrangement uses TRBV3-1 and TRBJ1-2, with D hard to call. This CDR3 has 13 residues. Trimming pared 1 base from V and 8 bases from J, leaving 11 bases between. Per the germline V gene, CDR1 is LGHDT and CDR2 is YNNKEL (reference sequence). CDR3 DNA: TGTGCCAGCAGCCAAGCAAGTCTGAAAGGCTACACCTTC. Its protein is CASSQASLKGYTF.

This clonotype appeared a few times. V and J are TRBV29-1 and TRBJ2-5; either TRBD1 or TRBD2 may supply D (7 bases each). The CDR3 is 14 residues long. The V gene lost 6 bases and the J gene lost 1 base, with 15 bases spanning the gap. Germline CDR1 and CDR2: SQVTM and ANQGSEA. CDR3 in DNA: TGCAGCGTCCAAGCGGGGACAGCCCAAGAGACCCAGTACTTC. This translates into CSVQAGTAQETQYF.

This clonotype was recorded a few times. The gene calls are TRBV3-1 and TRBJ2-7; D gene ambiguous. The V and J ends lost 4 bases and 7 bases respectively, with 11 bases between them. This CDR3 spans 12 amino acids. The germline CDR1 and CDR2 sequences are LGHDT and YNNKEL (reference sequence). Here the CDR3 reads CASSLEAGEQYF. For the CDR3, the DNA is TGTGCCAGCAGCCTAGAAGCCGGGGAGCAGTACTTC.